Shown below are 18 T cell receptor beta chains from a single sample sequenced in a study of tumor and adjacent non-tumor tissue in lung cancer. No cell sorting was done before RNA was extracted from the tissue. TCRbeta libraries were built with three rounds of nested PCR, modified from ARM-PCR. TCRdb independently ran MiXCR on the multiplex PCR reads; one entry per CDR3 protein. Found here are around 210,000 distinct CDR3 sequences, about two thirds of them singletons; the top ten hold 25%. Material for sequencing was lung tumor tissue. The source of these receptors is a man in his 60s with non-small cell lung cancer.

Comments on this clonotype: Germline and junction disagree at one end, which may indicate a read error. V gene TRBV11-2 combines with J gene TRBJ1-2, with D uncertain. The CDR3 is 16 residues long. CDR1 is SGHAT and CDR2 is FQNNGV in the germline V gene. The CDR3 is CASSLDTDRHNYGYTF. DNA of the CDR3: TGTGCCAGCAGCTTAGATACCGATAGGCATAACTATGGCTATACCTTC.

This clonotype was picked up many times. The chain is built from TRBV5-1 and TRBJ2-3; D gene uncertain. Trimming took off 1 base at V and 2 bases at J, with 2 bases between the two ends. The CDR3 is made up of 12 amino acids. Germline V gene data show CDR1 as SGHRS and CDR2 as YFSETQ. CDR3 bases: TGCGCCAGCAGCTTGATCACAGATACGCAGTATTTT. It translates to CASSLITDTQYF. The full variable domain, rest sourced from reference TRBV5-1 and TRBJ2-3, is KAGVTQTPRYLIKTRGQQVTLSCSPISGHRSVSWYQQTPGQGLQFLFEYFSETQRNKGNFPGRFSGRQFSNSRSEMNVSTLELGDSALYLCASSLITDTQYFGPGTRLTVL.

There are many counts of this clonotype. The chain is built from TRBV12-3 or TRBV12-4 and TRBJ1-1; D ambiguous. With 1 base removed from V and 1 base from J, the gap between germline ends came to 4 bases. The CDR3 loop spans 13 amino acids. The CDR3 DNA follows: TGTGCCAGCAGTTTAGTGGGGAACACTGAAGCTTTCTTT. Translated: CASSLVGNTEAFF.

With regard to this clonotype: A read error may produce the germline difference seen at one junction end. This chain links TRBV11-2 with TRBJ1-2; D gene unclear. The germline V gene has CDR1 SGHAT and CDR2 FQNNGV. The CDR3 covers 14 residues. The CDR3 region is CANSLDVGTSGYTF. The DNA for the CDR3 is TGTGCCAACAGCTTAGATGTAGGTACATCGGGTTACACCTTC.

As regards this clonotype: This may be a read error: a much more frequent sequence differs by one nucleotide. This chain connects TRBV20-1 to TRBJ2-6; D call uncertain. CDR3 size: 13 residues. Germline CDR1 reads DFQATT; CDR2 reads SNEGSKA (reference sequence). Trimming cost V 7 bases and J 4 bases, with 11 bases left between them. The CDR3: CSDSETGANVLTF. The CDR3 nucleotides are TGCAGTGATAGTGAAACCGGGGCCAACGTCCTGACTTTC.

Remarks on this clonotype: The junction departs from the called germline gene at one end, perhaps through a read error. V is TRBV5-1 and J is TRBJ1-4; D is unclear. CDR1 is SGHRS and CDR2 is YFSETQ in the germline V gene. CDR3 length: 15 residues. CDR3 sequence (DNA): TGCGCCAGTAGCTTCCTATGCGCACGAAATGAAAAACTGTTTTTT. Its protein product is CASSFLCARNEKLFF.

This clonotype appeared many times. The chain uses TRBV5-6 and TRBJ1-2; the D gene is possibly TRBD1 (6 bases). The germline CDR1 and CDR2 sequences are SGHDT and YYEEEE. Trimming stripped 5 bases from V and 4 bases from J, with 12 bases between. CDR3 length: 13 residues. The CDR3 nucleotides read TGTGCCAGCAGTAACGACAGGTCCTATGGCTACACCTTC. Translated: CASSNDRSYGYTF.

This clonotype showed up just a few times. CDR3 sequence (DNA): TGTGCCAGCAGTTACCCGACGGGACAGGGATCCTATAGGAATGAGCAGTTCTTC. Protein product: CASSYPTGQGSYRNEQFF. The chain uses TRBV6-2 or TRBV6-3 and TRBJ2-1; 9 nucleotides agree with TRBD1. With V trimmed by 2 bases and J by 7 bases, 15 bases remained unmatched. Germline V CDR1 and CDR2: MNHEY, SVGEGT. The CDR3 covers 18 residues.

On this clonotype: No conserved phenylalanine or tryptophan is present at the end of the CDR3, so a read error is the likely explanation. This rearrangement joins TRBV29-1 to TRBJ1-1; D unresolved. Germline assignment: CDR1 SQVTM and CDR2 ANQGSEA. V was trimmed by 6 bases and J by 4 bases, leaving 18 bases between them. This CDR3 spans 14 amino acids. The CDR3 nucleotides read TGCAGCGTCCGGCCTTTGCGGCAGTTCACTGAAGCTTTCTAT. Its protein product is CSVRPLRQFTEAFY.

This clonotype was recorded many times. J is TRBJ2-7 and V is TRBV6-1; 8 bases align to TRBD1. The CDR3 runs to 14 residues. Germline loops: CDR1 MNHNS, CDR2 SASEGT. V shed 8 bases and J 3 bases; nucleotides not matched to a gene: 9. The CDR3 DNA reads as TGTGCCAGCGGGGGGACAGGTCACGTCTACGAGCAGTACTTC. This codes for CASGGTGHVYEQYF.

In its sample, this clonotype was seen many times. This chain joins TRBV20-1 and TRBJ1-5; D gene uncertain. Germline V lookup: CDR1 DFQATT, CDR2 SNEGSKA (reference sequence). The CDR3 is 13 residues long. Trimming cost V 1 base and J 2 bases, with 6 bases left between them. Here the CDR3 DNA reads TGCAGTGCTAGAGGGCAGGGCAATCAGCCCCAGCATTTT. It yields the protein CSARGQGNQPQHF.

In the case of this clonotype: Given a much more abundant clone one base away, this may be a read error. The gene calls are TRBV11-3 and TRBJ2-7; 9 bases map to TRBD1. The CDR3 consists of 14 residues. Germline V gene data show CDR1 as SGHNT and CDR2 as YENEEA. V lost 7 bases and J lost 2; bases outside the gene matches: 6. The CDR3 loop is CASTSDRGAYEQYF. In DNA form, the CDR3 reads TGTGCCAGCACATCGGACAGGGGAGCCTACGAGCAGTACTTC. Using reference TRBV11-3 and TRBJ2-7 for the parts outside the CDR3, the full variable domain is EAGVVQSPRYKIIEKKQPVAFWCNPISGHNTLYWYLQNLGQGPELLIRYENEEAVDDSQLPKDRFSAERLKGVDSTLKIQPAELGDSAVYLCASTSDRGAYEQYFGPGTRLTVT.

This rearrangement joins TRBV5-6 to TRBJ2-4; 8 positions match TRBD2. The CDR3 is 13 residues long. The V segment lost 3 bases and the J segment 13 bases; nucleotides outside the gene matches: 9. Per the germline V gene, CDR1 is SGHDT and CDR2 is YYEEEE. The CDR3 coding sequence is TGTGCCAGCAGCTGGGGACTAGTAGGAACCCAGTACTTC. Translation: CASSWGLVGTQYF.

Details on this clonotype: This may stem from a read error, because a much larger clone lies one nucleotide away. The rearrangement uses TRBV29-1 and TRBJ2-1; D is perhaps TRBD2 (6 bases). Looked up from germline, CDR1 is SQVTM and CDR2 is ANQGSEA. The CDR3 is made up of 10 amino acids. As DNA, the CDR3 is TGCAGCATTGGGGGGAATGAGCAGTCCTTC. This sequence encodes CSIGGNEQSF.

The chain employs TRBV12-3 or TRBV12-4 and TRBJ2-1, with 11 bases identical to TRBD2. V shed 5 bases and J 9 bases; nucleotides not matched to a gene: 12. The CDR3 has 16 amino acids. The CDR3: CASSPIGSGRDIEQFF. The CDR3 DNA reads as TGTGCCAGCAGTCCGATCGGTAGCGGGAGGGACATTGAGCAGTTCTTC.

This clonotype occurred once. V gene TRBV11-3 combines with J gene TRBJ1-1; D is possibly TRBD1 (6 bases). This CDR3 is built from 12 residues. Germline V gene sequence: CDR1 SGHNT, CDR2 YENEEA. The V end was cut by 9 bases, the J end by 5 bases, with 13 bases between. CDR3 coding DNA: TGTGCCAGTGGCTTACAGGGAACTGAAGCTTTCTTT. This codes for CASGLQGTEAFF.

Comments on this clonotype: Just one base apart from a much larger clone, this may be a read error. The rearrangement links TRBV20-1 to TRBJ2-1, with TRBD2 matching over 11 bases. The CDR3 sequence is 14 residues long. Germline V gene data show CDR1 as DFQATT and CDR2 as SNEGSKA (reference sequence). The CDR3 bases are TGCAGTGTCCCCGCTAGCGGGAGGACCGATGAGCAGCTCTTC. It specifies CSVPASGRTDEQLF.

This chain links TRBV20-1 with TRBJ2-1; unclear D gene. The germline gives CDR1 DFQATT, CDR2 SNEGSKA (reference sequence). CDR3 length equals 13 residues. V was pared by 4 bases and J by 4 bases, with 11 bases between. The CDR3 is CSATVRTYNEQFF. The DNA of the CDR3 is TGCAGTGCTACCGTACGCACGTACAATGAGCAGTTCTTC.